The rows below give T cell receptor beta chains drawn from one sample of a study of beta chain features in type 1 diabetes. Sequencing was performed with immunoSEQ multiplex PCR; in TCRdb, only in-frame clones are kept and a portion is missing. The sample shows roughly 150,000 clones, 9% of them seen only once. Sequencing used central memory CD4+ T cells from blood. Receptors were obtained from a woman under 40 with type 1 diabetes. Each CDR3 is given with its conserved first and last residue. The D gene is left open where the match is weak. Clone sizes are given selectively: once, few, many, or a class where the clone is expanded.

abundance	j_gene	d_gene	v_gene	CDR3nt	CDR3aa
-	TRBJ1-4	-	TRBV29-1	TGCAGCGTTGTGCGGGGGGCTAATGAAAAACTGTTTTTT	CSVVRGANEKLFF
-	TRBJ2-6	-	TRBV27	TGTGCCAGCAGTCGCGAGGGCAGCCGACTCTCTGGGGCCAACGTCCTGACTTTC	CASSREGSRLSGANVLTF
few	TRBJ2-5	-	TRBV25-1	TGTGCCAGCAGTGACTTCCAAGAGACCCAGTACTTC	CASSDFQETQYF
-	TRBJ2-1	-	TRBV11-2	TGTGCCAGCAGCCAAAGGGTAGCGCCCACCTACAATGAGCAGTTCTTC	CASSQRVAPTYNEQFF
-	TRBJ2-7	-	TRBV6-5	TGTGCCAGCAGTTACCACGCAGACAGCTACGAGCAGTACTTC	CASSYHADSYEQYF
few	TRBJ2-2	-	TRBV11-2	TGTGCCAGCAGCGACTTTGGCACCGGGGAGCTGTTTTTT	CASSDFGTGELFF
few	TRBJ2-3	TRBD1	TRBV30	TGTGCCTGGACGGCAGGGGGTACAGATACGCAGTATTTT	CAWTAGGTDTQYF
-	TRBJ2-2	TRBD2	TRBV5-4	TGTGCCAGCAGCTCAGGTCTAGCGGAGTACACCGGGGAGCTGTTTTTT	CASSSGLAEYTGELFF
-	TRBJ2-3	TRBD1	TRBV29-1	TGCAGCGTAGAGGGGACAGGGGGCCGCACAGATACGCAGTATTTT	CSVEGTGGRTDTQYF
-	TRBJ2-3	TRBD2	TRBV11-2	TGTGCCAGCAGCTCCTGGACTAGCGGCACAGATACGCAGTATTTT	CASSSWTSGTDTQYF
-	TRBJ1-2	-	TRBV5-6	TGTGCCAGCAGCCCGTGGGTGGGCTACGGCTACACCTTC	CASSPWVGYGYTF
-	TRBJ2-7	-	TRBV15	TGTGCCACCAGCAGAGATACAGGGTACTACGAGCAGTACTTC	CATSRDTGYYEQYF
-	TRBJ2-2	-	TRBV28	TGTGCCAGCAGTCCATCAAAAAACACCGGGGAGCTGTTTTTT	CASSPSKNTGELFF
few	TRBJ2-3	-	TRBV2	TGTGCCAGCAATATAGCGGGACAGAGCACAGATACGCAGTATTTT	CASNIAGQSTDTQYF
once	TRBJ2-7	-	TRBV7-8	TGTGCCAGCAGCCCTGCGGCGGGGCGGGTCTACGAGCAGTACTTC	CASSPAAGRVYEQYF
few	TRBJ2-7	-	TRBV30	TGTGCCTGGAGTGTACTGAGGAGCTCCTACGAGCAGTACTTC	CAWSVLRSSYEQYF
few	TRBJ2-5	-	TRBV2	TGTGCCAGCAGCTACCTGACCCAGTACTTC	CASSYLTQYF
few	TRBJ1-5	-	TRBV27	TGTGCCAGCAGTCCCCGACAGGCTACCAATCAGCCCCAGCATTTT	CASSPRQATNQPQHF
-	TRBJ1-1	TRBD1	TRBV28	TGTGCCAGCCTTTACAGGACAGGCCTCACTGAAGCTTTCTTT	CASLYRTGLTEAFF
-	TRBJ2-1	-	TRBV4-1	TGCGCCAGCAGCCACTACCATGGGCGGGCCACAGACAATGAGCAGTTCTTC	CASSHYHGRATDNEQFF
-	TRBJ1-1	TRBD1	TRBV7-3	TGTGCCAGCAGCTCACAGGGGGGAGTCACTGAAGCTTTCTTT	CASSSQGGVTEAFF
few	TRBJ2-4	-	TRBV5-6	TGTGCCAGCAGCTTGCTCGGGGGGCGAGCCAAAAACATTCAGTACTTC	CASSLLGGRAKNIQYF
few	TRBJ2-5	TRBD1	TRBV11-2	TGTGCCAGCAGTACACATTCGGGACAGCGTATCACCCAGTACTTC	CASSTHSGQRITQYF
few	TRBJ2-7	TRBD1	TRBV29-1	TGCAGCGTTGAAGATCTGAGACAGGGCACCTACGAGCAGTACTTC	CSVEDLRQGTYEQYF
few	TRBJ2-1	TRBD2	TRBV19	TGTGCCAGTAGTTCCATTCTAGCGGGAGAAGGCAATGAGCAGTTCTTC	CASSSILAGEGNEQFF
few	TRBJ2-5	-	TRBV5-1	TGCGCCAGCAGCTTGGGTTTAGGAGACTTAGAGACCCAGTACTTC	CASSLGLGDLETQYF
few	TRBJ2-3	-	TRBV19	TGTGCCAGTAGTATAAGGTCTCGGGGAGATACGCAGTATTTT	CASSIRSRGDTQYF
-	TRBJ1-2	TRBD1	TRBV27	TGTGCCAGCACTACAACAGGGGGCGACTATGGCTACACCTTC	CASTTTGGDYGYTF
-	TRBJ2-1	TRBD1	TRBV7-3	TGTGCCAGCAGCTTTACCGGGACAGGGGATGAGCAGTTCTTC	CASSFTGTGDEQFF
few	TRBJ1-5	-	TRBV19	TGTGCCAGTAGATGGGAGGGGTCGCAGCCCCAGCATTTT	CASRWEGSQPQHF
-	TRBJ1-2	-	TRBV28	TGTGCCAGCAGTTTACGGGGTAACTATGGCTACACCTTC	CASSLRGNYGYTF
-	TRBJ2-7	TRBD2	TRBV6-5	TGTGCCAGCGGGACTAGCGGGAGGTGGGAGTACTTC	CASGTSGRWEYF
-	TRBJ1-5	-	TRBV18	TGTGCCAGCTCACCAACGGGGAATCAGCCCCAGCATTTT	CASSPTGNQPQHF
once	TRBJ2-3	-	TRBV5-1	TGCGCCAGCAGCTCAAGGGGGTTCGGCACAGATACGCAGTATTTT	CASSSRGFGTDTQYF
few	TRBJ1-4	-	TRBV4-1	TGCGCCAGCAGCCACACACTAGGACAGATAAATGAAAAACTGTTTTTT	CASSHTLGQINEKLFF
-	TRBJ2-7	-	TRBV7-9	TGTGCCAGCACCGGGGGATGGGGGGAGCAGTACTTC	CASTGGWGEQYF
few	TRBJ2-3	TRBD1	TRBV6-1	TGTGCCATCAGTGGGCCCGAGGACAGGGGGTACTCCACAGATACGCAGTATTTT	CAISGPEDRGYSTDTQYF
few	TRBJ2-1	-	TRBV10-3	TGTGCCATCAGCCCGGGACTGGAAGATGAGCAGTTCTTC	CAISPGLEDEQFF
-	TRBJ2-7	-	TRBV29-1	TGCAGCGTTGCCCACAGGGAAGGCGAGCAGTACTTC	CSVAHREGEQYF
-	TRBJ2-1	TRBD2	TRBV14	TGTGCCAGCAAGGGACTAGCGGGAGCGGCCGATGAGCAGTTCTTC	CASKGLAGAADEQFF
few	TRBJ2-7	TRBD2	TRBV5-1	TGCGCCAGCAGCTACCTAGCGGGAGAGACCTACGAGCAGTACTTC	CASSYLAGETYEQYF
-	TRBJ2-2	-	TRBV13	TGTGCCAGCAGCCTTTACACCGGGGAGCTGTTTTTT	CASSLYTGELFF
few	TRBJ1-1	-	TRBV9	TGTGCCAGCAGCGTAGCCGAGGGAAGGGCTGAAGCTTTCTTT	CASSVAEGRAEAFF
-	TRBJ2-7	-	TRBV29-1	TGCAGCGTTGAAATTAGCTCCTACGAGCAGTACTTC	CSVEISSYEQYF
-	TRBJ2-3	TRBD2	TRBV9	TGTGCCAGCAGCGTAGGGGGACTAGCGGGGTTAACAGATACGCAGTATTTT	CASSVGGLAGLTDTQYF
few	TRBJ2-5	TRBD1	TRBV7-9	TGTGCCAGCAGCTTAATAGGACAGGGGACGGAGACCCAGTACTTC	CASSLIGQGTETQYF
few	TRBJ2-7	TRBD2	TRBV5-4	TGTGCCAGCAGCTCCCCAACTAGCGGGAGAAACCCCGAGCAGTACTTC	CASSSPTSGRNPEQYF
-	TRBJ2-7	TRBD2	TRBV18	TGTGCCAGCTCACCGCGGGAGGAAAACGAGCAGTACTTC	CASSPREENEQYF
few	TRBJ2-7	TRBD1	TRBV11-2	TGTGCCACAGCAGGGGGCATAGCAGAGCAGTACTTC	CATAGGIAEQYF
few	TRBJ2-7	-	TRBV6-5	TGTGCCAGCAGTCCCCGGGACACAAGGTCCTACGAGCAGTACTTC	CASSPRDTRSYEQYF
-	TRBJ2-6	-	TRBV5-1	TGCGCCAGCAGCACGACTACCTCTGGGGCCAACGTCCTGACTTTC	CASSTTTSGANVLTF
-	TRBJ2-5	-	TRBV5-4	TGTGCCAGCAGCTTTGGGCAGGGACAAGAGACCCAGTACTTC	CASSFGQGQETQYF
-	TRBJ2-1	-	TRBV7-8	TGTGCCAGCACGCAGAACCCCTCCTACAATGAGCAGTTCTTC	CASTQNPSYNEQFF
-	TRBJ2-7	TRBD1	TRBV30	TGTGCCTCGGACAGGGCGGGTTACGAGCAGTACTTC	CASDRAGYEQYF
few	TRBJ2-7	TRBD2	TRBV11-3	TGTGCCAGCAGCTCTTTAGCGGGAGGCGGAAACGAGCAGTACTTC	CASSSLAGGGNEQYF
many	TRBJ1-5	-	TRBV28	TGTGCCAGCAGTTTGGGGGAGGTGCATCAGCCCCAGCATTTT	CASSLGEVHQPQHF
-	TRBJ1-4	-	TRBV7-9	TGTGCCAGCAGCTTAAGAGGTGAAAAACTGTTTTTT	CASSLRGEKLFF
few	TRBJ2-1	TRBD2	TRBV5-1	TGCGCCAGCCTTGCCGGGACTAGTGCGGGTGAGCAGTTCTTC	CASLAGTSAGEQFF